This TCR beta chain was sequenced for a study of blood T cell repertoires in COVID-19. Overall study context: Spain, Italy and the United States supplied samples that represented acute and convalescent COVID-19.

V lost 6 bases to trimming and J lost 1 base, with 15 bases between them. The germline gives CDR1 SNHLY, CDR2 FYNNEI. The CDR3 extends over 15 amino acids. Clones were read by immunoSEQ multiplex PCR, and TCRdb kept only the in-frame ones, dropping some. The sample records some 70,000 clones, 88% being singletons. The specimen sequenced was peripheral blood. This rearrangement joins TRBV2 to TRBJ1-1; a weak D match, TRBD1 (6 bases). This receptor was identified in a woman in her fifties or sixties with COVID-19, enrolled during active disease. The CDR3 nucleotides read TGTGCCAGCAGGAAAGGGGGGGGGACGAACACTGAAGCTTTCTTT. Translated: CASRKGGGTNTEAFF.